A selection of T cell receptor beta chains follows, all from one sample in a study of monozygotic twins with inflammatory bowel disease. TCRdb re-analyzed the 5' RACE reads; it lists each CDR3 protein once, without DNA. The sample spans 330,000 or so distinct CDR3 sequences; the ten largest clones claim around 2%. The sample taken for sequencing was blood. Receptor source: a human donor with ulcerative colitis or Crohn's disease, or a healthy co-twin of an affected twin (not recorded which). Both conserved end residues are part of each CDR3. The order of the fields is V gene, J gene, CDR3 protein.

TRBV6-5	TRBJ2-5	CASSYLGTQETQYF
TRBV7-9	TRBJ2-7	CASSPTETGIREQYF
TRBV12-3/TRBV12-4	TRBJ2-7	CASSTSLAGRDF
TRBV4-2	TRBJ2-1	CASSHSPGQFDNEQFF
TRBV5-1	TRBJ2-1	CASNPGQGALEQFF
TRBV5-1	TRBJ1-6	CASSLDGPGQGNSPLHF
TRBV6-1	TRBJ1-5	CASEGPFHSNQPQHF
TRBV4-3	TRBJ1-4	CASSPHGVSEKLFF
TRBV27	TRBJ1-5	CASRETGQPQHF
TRBV24-1	TRBJ1-5	CATSDNRGGSNQPQHF
TRBV9	TRBJ1-1	CASSVNVNTEAFF
TRBV20-1	TRBJ1-2	CSAKGDTSRGYTF
TRBV7-6	TRBJ2-5	CASSLAGSWETQYF
TRBV6-2/TRBV6-3	TRBJ2-1	CASSYRQGAFNEQFF
TRBV9	TRBJ2-1	CASSKRQGPPNEQFF
TRBV6-1	TRBJ1-3	CASRENLGSGNTIYF
TRBV20-1	TRBJ2-7	CSARDSYEQYF
TRBV11-2	TRBJ2-2	CASRPPGLPPGGELFF
TRBV10-1	TRBJ1-2	CASTETQGNGYTF
TRBV5-1	TRBJ2-5	CASSLDTTQETQYF
TRBV7-2	TRBJ2-7	CASSFPRADNYEQYF
TRBV10-3	TRBJ2-7	CAISDGLYEQYF
TRBV4-2	TRBJ2-1	CASSQDSSYNEQFF
TRBV20-1	TRBJ1-6	CSAREEMGKNSPLHF
TRBV24-1	TRBJ2-2	CATSGRRVFSDYTGELFF
TRBV7-8	TRBJ1-6	CASSSQSSYNSPLHF
TRBV12-3/TRBV12-4	TRBJ1-5	CASSWGQSKNQPQHF
TRBV27	TRBJ2-3	CASSFAAGRTDTQYF
TRBV18	TRBJ2-7	CASSPREGQYEQYF
TRBV5-1	TRBJ2-5	CASSTPGETQYF
TRBV27	TRBJ2-7	CASSFSGGTYEQYF
TRBV20-1	TRBJ1-2	CSARDSTENYGYTF
TRBV5-1	TRBJ2-1	CASRTRTYNEQFF
TRBV4-1	TRBJ1-1	CASRKTGWNTEAFF